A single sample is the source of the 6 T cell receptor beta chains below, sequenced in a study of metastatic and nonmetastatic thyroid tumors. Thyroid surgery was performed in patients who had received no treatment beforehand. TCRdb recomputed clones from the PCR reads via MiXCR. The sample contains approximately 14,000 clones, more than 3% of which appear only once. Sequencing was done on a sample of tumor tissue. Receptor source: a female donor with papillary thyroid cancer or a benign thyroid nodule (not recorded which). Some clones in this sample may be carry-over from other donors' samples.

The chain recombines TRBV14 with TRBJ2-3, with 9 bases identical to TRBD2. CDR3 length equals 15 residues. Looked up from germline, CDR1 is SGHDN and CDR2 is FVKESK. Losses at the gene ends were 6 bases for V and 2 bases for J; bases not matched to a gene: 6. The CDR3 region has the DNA TGTGCCAGCAGAAAACTAGCGGGCCCCACAGATACGCAGTATTTT. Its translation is CASRKLAGPTDTQYF.

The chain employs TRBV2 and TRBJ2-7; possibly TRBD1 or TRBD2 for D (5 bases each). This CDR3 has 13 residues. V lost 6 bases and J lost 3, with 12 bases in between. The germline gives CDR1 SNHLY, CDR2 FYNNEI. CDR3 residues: CASSEGPFYEQYF. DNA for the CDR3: TGTGCCAGCAGCGAGGGGCCGTTCTACGAGCAGTACTTC. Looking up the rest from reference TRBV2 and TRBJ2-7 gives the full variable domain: EPEVTQTPSHQVTQMGQEVILRCVPISNHLYFYWYRQILGQKVEFLVSFYNNEISEKSEIFDDQFSVERPDGSNFTLKIRSTKLEDSAMYFCASSEGPFYEQYFGPGTRLTVT.

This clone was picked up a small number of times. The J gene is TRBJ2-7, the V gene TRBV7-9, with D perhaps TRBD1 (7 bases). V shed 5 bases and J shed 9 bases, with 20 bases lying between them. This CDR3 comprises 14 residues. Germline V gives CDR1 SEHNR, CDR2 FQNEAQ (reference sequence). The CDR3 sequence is CASSPQWTGAGQYF. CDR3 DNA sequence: TGTGCCAGCAGCCCCCAATGGACAGGAGCGGGGCAGTACTTC.

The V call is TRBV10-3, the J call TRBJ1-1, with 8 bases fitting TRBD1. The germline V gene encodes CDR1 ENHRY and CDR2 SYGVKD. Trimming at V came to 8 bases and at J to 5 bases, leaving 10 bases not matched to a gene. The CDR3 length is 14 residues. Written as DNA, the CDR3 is TGTGCCATCGTTCAGGGGGCCGGGGGAACTGAAGCTTTCTTT. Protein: CAIVQGAGGTEAFF.

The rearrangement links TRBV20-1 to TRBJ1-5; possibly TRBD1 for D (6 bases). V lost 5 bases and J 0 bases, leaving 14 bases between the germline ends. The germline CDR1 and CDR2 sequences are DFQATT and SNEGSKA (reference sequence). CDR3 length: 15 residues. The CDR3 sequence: CSAGRGGHSNQPQHF. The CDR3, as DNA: TGCAGTGCTGGGCGCGGGGGGCATAGCAATCAGCCCCAGCATTTT.

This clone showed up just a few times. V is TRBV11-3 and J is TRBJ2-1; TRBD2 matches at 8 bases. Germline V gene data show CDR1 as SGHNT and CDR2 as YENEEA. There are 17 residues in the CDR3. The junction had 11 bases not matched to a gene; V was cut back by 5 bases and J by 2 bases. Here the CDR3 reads CASSIGGGRSAYNEQFF. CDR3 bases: TGTGCCAGCAGCATCGGCGGCGGGAGGAGTGCCTACAATGAGCAGTTCTTC.